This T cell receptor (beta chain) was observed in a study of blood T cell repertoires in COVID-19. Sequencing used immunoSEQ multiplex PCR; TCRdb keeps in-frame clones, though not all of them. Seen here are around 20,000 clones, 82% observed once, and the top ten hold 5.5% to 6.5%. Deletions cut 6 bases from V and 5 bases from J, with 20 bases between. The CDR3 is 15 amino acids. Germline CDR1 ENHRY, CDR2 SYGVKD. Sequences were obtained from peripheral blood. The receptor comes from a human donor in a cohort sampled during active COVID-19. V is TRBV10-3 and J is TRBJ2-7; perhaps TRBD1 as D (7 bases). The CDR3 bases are TGTGCCATCAGAGGGGCCAGGGGGGACAAGGACGAGCAGTACTTC. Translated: CAIRGARGDKDEQYF.